Listed below are T cell receptor beta chains from one sample, sequenced in a study of CD8 T cells in ankylosing spondylitis. TCRdb passed the 5' RACE reads through MiXCR, listing each CDR3 protein once. The sample includes more than 250,000 distinct CDR3 sequences, approximately 10% of them seen just once. The sequenced sample consisted of blood, either unsorted or a sorted T cell fraction (not recorded which). The receptors originated from a female donor with ankylosing spondylitis or in good health (not recorded which). Each CDR3 is given with its conserved first and last residue. Fields, in order: V gene, clone size, J gene, D gene, CDR3 DNA, CDR3 protein. The D gene is left open where the match is weak. Rows may omit the clone size; those that give it use once, few, many or a size class.

TRBV20-1	NA	TRBJ2-1	NA	TGCAGTGCTAGGCCGGGACTGGCGGGCAATGAGCAGTTCTTC	CSARPGLAGNEQFF
TRBV18	few	TRBJ1-5	NA	TGTGCCAGCTCCCGACCAAGCCAGCCCCAGCATTTT	CASSRPSQPQHF
TRBV20-1	few	TRBJ2-7	NA	TGCAGTGCTAGAGATCCGACGGGAACATCCTACGAGCAGTACTTC	CSARDPTGTSYEQYF
TRBV20-1	NA	TRBJ2-1	TRBD2	TGCAGTGCTAGTAGGGCGTCGGGGGGACCCTACAATGAGCAGTTCTTC	CSASRASGGPYNEQFF
TRBV27	many	TRBJ1-5	NA	TGTGCCAGCAGGGAACACAACGGGAATCAGCCCCAGCATTTT	CASREHNGNQPQHF
TRBV7-6	many	TRBJ2-1	NA	TGTGCCAGCAGCTTAGTCCGGACCTCCTACAATGAGCAGTTCTTC	CASSLVRTSYNEQFF
TRBV5-1	NA	TRBJ2-1	NA	TGCGCCAGCAGCTCCCCGGCGGGCCCGGGCCTAGATGAGCAGTTCTTC	CASSSPAGPGLDEQFF
TRBV7-2	many	TRBJ2-4	NA	TGTGCCAGCAGCTTCATATATTTAGACATTCAGTACTTC	CASSFIYLDIQYF
TRBV15	many	TRBJ2-1	TRBD2	TGTGCCACCAGCAAAGGACTAGCGGGGGTTCTCTCCAATGAGCAGTTCTTC	CATSKGLAGVLSNEQFF
TRBV7-2	NA	TRBJ2-7	TRBD2	TGTGCCAGCAGCTCTCGCCCGGGACTAGCGATAAACGAGCAGTACTTC	CASSSRPGLAINEQYF